The rows below give T cell receptor beta chains drawn from one sample of a study of T-cell memory formation after mild COVID-19. TCRdb independently ran MiXCR on the 5' RACE reads; one entry per CDR3 protein. The sample has 250,000 to 300,000 distinct CDR3 sequences; 15% to 20% are singletons. The sequenced sample was PBMCs or a T cell subset sorted from them (not recorded which). The receptor set was obtained from a young man who had mild COVID-19 (a few samples of this study predate the infection). Cell type and time point are not known. Both conserved end residues are part of each CDR3. A D gene is named only where the DNA matches it firmly. The size field is filled for only some rows; it gives once, few, many or a size class.

j_call,clone_size,v_call,d_call,cdr3_aa,cdr3_nt
TRBJ2-5,NA,TRBV7-7,TRBD2,CASSPRTSGAETQYF,TGTGCCAGCAGCCCGAGGACTAGCGGGGCGGAGACCCAGTACTTC
TRBJ1-2,many,TRBV6-6,TRBD1,CASSKQGDYGYTF,TGTGCCAGCAGCAAACAGGGGGACTATGGCTACACCTTC
TRBJ2-1,few,TRBV20-1,TRBD1,CSAHFGQGFSNEQFF,TGCAGTGCCCATTTCGGACAGGGGTTCAGCAATGAGCAGTTCTTC
TRBJ2-5,once,TRBV7-2,NA,CASSYLGLRETQYF,TGTGCCAGCAGTTACCTGGGCCTGAGGGAGACCCAGTACTTC
TRBJ2-3,few,TRBV6-6,NA,CASSPVDGDRTDTQYF,TGTGCCAGCAGTCCCGTAGACGGGGATCGCACAGATACGCAGTATTTT
TRBJ2-7,NA,TRBV4-2,NA,CASSRQRAGTDTYEQYF,TGTGCCAGCAGCCGCCAACGGGCCGGGACTGACACCTACGAGCAGTACTTC
TRBJ1-2,NA,TRBV3-1,NA,CASSRSPTANYGYTF,TGTGCCAGCAGCCGCTCTCCGACCGCAAACTATGGCTACACCTTC
TRBJ1-1,NA,TRBV7-2,TRBD1,CASSADRGYTEAFF,TGTGCCAGCAGCGCAGACAGGGGCTACACTGAAGCTTTCTTT
TRBJ1-2,NA,TRBV4-1,TRBD1,CASSPWTGGAYGYTF,TGCGCCAGCAGCCCTTGGACAGGGGGGGCCTATGGCTACACCTTC
TRBJ2-1,NA,TRBV5-1,NA,CASSPDYPSDSHNEQFF,TGCGCCAGCAGCCCGGACTACCCTTCTGACTCCCACAATGAGCAGTTCTTC
TRBJ1-4,NA,TRBV4-1,NA,CASSQEQRTTNEKLFF,TGCGCCAGCAGCCAAGAACAGCGGACGACTAATGAAAAACTTTTTTTT
TRBJ1-6,many,TRBV20-1,NA,CSARDGRTFSPLHF,TGCAGTGCTAGAGATGGCAGGACGTTCTCACCCCTCCACTTT
TRBJ1-3,many,TRBV6-5,NA,CASRTPSGNTIYF,TGTGCCAGCAGGACACCCTCTGGAAACACCATATATTTT